Each of the 2 T cell receptor beta chains below was sequenced from the same sample in a study of OX40 agonist ivuxolimab in advanced cancers. Generated by immunoSEQ multiplex PCR, the TCRdb table keeps only in-frame clones and is missing some. The sample comprises some 80,000 clones, over 75% of which are singletons, and 0.55% to 0.7% rests with the top ten. Sequences were derived from CD4+ or CD8+ T cells sorted from blood, sampled in a trial of the OX40 agonist ivuxolimab. The receptors shown here come from an adult with an advanced solid tumor such as melanoma, head and neck, liver or kidney cancer.

The chain combines TRBV5-6 with TRBJ1-2; D possibly corresponds to TRBD1 (5 bases). The V end lost 7 bases, the J end lost 4 bases, and 20 bases lay between the germline ends. The CDR3 runs to 15 residues. The germline gives CDR1 SGHDT, CDR2 YYEEEE. The CDR3 DNA reads TGTGCCAGCGGTAACACAGGTTTAAGAAGCTATGGCTACACCTTC. Its translation is CASGNTGLRSYGYTF.

J is TRBJ2-5 and V is TRBV6-5; D is unresolved. Trimming left V 0 bases short and J 1 base short, with 12 bases between. This CDR3 has 16 amino acids. Germline V gives CDR1 MNHEY, CDR2 SVGAGI. CDR3: CASSYSGLEPQETQYF. CDR3 sequence (DNA): TGTGCCAGCAGTTACTCCGGGCTAGAGCCCCAAGAGACCCAGTACTTC.